Sequencing of this T cell receptor beta chain was carried out in a study of human T cells and chemical hapten exposure. Via MiXCR, TCRdb re-called the RACE reads, giving one row per CDR3 protein. The repertoire includes over 65,000 distinct CDR3 sequences, around 11% of them detected once, and about 4.2% sits in the top ten. This clonotype was recorded at least ten times. The germline CDR1 and CDR2 sequences are SGHVS and FQNEAQ. The CDR3 is 15 amino acids. Trimming shortened V by 4 bases and J by 4 bases, and 16 bases separated the two germline ends. The sample's time point: patch test 1, 2 weeks after DPC sensitization. This sample's treatment: therapeutic diphenylcyclopropenone sensitization with weekly scalp DPC.

This specimen was whole blood, taken in connection with sensitization to the hapten diphenylcyclopropenone (DPC). The receptor's source is a woman aged 45-65 years with alopecia areata. Some clones in this sample may be carry-over from other donors' samples. The rearrangement joins TRBV7-8 to TRBJ1-1, with a tentative D call TRBD1 (6 bases). The CDR3 DNA reads TGTGCCAGCAGCTCACTGAGCGGGGGGCGCACTGAAGCTTTCTTT. Translating it yields CASSSLSGGRTEAFF. Drawing the rest from reference TRBV7-8 and TRBJ1-1, the complete variable domain is GAGVSQSPRYKVAKRGQDVALRCDPISGHVSLFWYQQALGQGPEFLTYFQNEAQLDKSGLPSDRFFAERPEGSVSTLKIQRTQQEDSAVYLCASSSLSGGRTEAFFGQGTRLTVV.